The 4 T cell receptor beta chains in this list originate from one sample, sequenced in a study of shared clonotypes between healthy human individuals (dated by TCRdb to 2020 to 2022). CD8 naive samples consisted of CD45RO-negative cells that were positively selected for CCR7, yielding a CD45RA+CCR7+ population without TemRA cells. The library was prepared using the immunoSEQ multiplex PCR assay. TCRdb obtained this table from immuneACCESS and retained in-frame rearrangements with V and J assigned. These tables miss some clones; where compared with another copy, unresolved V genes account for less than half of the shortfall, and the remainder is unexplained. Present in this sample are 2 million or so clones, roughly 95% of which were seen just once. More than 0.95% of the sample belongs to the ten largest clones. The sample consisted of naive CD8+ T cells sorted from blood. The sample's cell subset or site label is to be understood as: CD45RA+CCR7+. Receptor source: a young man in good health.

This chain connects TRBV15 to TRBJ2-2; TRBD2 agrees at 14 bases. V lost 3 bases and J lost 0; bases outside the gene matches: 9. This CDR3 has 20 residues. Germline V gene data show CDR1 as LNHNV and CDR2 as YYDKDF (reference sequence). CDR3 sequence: CATSSYPGLAGVTNTGELFF. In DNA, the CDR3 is TGTGCCACCAGCAGTTACCCGGGACTAGCGGGAGTAACGAACACCGGGGAGCTGTTTTTT.

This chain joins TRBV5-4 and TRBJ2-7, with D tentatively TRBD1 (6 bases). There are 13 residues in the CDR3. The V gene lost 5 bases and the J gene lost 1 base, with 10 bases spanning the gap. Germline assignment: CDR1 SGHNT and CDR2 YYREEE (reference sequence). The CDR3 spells CASRSTGSYEQYF. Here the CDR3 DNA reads TGTGCCAGCAGGTCGACAGGTTCCTACGAGCAGTACTTC.

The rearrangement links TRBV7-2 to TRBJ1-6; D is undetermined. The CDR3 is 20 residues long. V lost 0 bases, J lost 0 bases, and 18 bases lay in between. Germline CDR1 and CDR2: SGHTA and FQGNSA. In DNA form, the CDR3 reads TGTGCCAGCAGCTTAGCACCGGCACACACCGAAAGCTCCTATAATTCACCCCTCCACTTT. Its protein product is CASSLAPAHTESSYNSPLHF.

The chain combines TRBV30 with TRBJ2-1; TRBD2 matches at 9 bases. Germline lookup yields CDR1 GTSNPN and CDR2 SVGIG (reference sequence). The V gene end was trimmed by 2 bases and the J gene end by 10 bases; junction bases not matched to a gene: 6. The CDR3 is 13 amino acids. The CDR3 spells CAWSYSGGGEQFF. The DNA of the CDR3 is TGTGCCTGGAGTTATAGCGGGGGCGGCGAGCAGTTCTTC.